The next 24 T cell receptor beta chains were all read from a single sample in a study of T cell responses to AZD1222 COVID-19 vaccine. Some clones are missing from TCRdb's copy, which holds only in-frame ones; the method was immunoSEQ multiplex PCR. The sample shows about 100,000 clones, over 90% of them seen only once. The starting material was peripheral blood, obtained on day 0 of AZD1222 vaccination. Source of these receptors: an adult in good health.

Here the CDR3 reads CASSPPRLAGEQYF. The CDR3 nucleotides are TGTGCCAGCAGCCCCCCCAGACTAGCGGGGGAGCAGTACTTC. The chain recombines TRBV7-9 with TRBJ2-7; 11 bases are shared with TRBD2. The CDR3 runs 14 residues. Per the germline V gene, CDR1 is SEHNR and CDR2 is FQNEAQ (reference sequence). J gave up 7 bases and V 5 bases, and 7 bases lay outside the gene matches.

The genes are TRBV19 and TRBJ2-5; a weak D match, TRBD1 (6 bases). Trimming took 6 bases from V and 0 from J, leaving 11 bases between them. The CDR3 has 14 residues. Germline V CDR1 and CDR2: LNHDA, SQIVND (reference sequence). The CDR3 is CASSLGQYQETQYF. The CDR3 bases are TGTGCCAGTAGCCTCGGACAGTACCAAGAGACCCAGTACTTC.

Here the CDR3 reads CASSSKTKTSGATYEQYF. The CDR3 nucleotides are TGTGCCAGCAGCTCCAAAACCAAGACTAGCGGGGCTACCTACGAGCAGTACTTC. V is TRBV5-6 and J is TRBJ2-7; 11 bases are a match to TRBD2. Germline loops: CDR1 SGHDT, CDR2 YYEEEE. The CDR3 covers 18 residues. The J segment lost 2 bases and the V segment lost 3 bases, leaving 13 bases of the junction unmatched.

The chain couples TRBV7-9 to TRBJ2-5; D is uncertain. Per germline, CDR1 SEHNR and CDR2 FQNEAQ (reference sequence). Between the trimmed V and J ends, which lost 0 bases and 5 bases, there was a span of 4 bases. This CDR3 has 12 amino acids. This CDR3 reads CASSLAPETQYF. CDR3 nucleotide sequence: TGTGCCAGCAGCTTAGCGCCGGAGACCCAGTACTTC.

The chain links TRBV10-3 to TRBJ1-2; D is possibly TRBD1 (6 bases). The CDR3 length is 14 residues. Trimming shortened V by 2 bases and J by 2 bases, and 9 bases separated the two germline ends. CDR1 and CDR2 from the germline V gene are ENHRY and SYGVKD. The CDR3 spells CAISETDRNYGYTF. The CDR3 DNA reads TGTGCCATCAGTGAGACCGACAGGAACTATGGCTACACCTTC.

This chain connects TRBV11-3 to TRBJ1-5; D call uncertain. The V end lost 2 bases, the J end lost 1 base, and 0 bases lay between the germline ends. The CDR3 spans 12 residues. Germline values: CDR1 SGHNT, CDR2 YENEEA. This CDR3 is CASSLSNQPQHF. The CDR3 DNA follows: TGTGCCAGCAGCTTAAGCAATCAGCCCCAGCATTTT. The full variable domain, completed using reference TRBV11-3 and TRBJ1-5, is EAGVVQSPRYKIIEKKQPVAFWCNPISGHNTLYWYLQNLGQGPELLIRYENEEAVDDSQLPKDRFSAERLKGVDSTLKIQPAELGDSAVYLCASSLSNQPQHFGDGTRLSIL.

The rearrangement joins TRBV30 to TRBJ1-1, with TRBD1 matching over 9 bases. Germline V gene data show CDR1 as GTSNPN and CDR2 as SVGIG (reference sequence). This CDR3 is built from 12 residues. The CDR3, as DNA: TGTGCGGGGGACAGGGAAGACACTGAAGCTTTCTTT. This encodes CAGDREDTEAFF.

V is TRBV10-1 and J is TRBJ1-6; possible D gene TRBD1, 5 bases. Germline CDR1 WNHNN, CDR2 SYGVQD (reference sequence). The CDR3 covers 15 residues. Trimming shortened V by 0 bases and J by 5 bases, and 8 bases separated the two germline ends. The CDR3 loop is CASSESRGDNSPLHF. CDR3 in DNA: TGCGCCAGCAGTGAGTCAAGGGGCGATAATTCACCCCTCCACTTT.

This chain links TRBV3-1 (or the pseudogene TRBV3-2) with TRBJ1-1; D may be TRBD1 (5 bases). Trimming left V 4 bases short and J 5 bases short, with 23 bases between. CDR3 length equals 17 residues. Germline lookup yields CDR1 LGHDT and CDR2 YNNKEL (reference sequence). The CDR3 DNA reads as TGTGCCAGCAGCCTCAAAGGGGACGGACTGATTGGGACTGAAGCTTTCTTT. Encoded protein: CASSLKGDGLIGTEAFF.

The chain joins TRBV28 to TRBJ2-5; 7 bases are a match to TRBD2. The CDR3 contains 15 residues. The J segment lost 1 base and the V segment lost 0 bases, leaving 2 bases of the junction unmatched. Germline V CDR1 and CDR2: MDHEN, SYDVKM. As DNA, the CDR3 is TGTGCCAGCAGTTTATGGGGCGGGAGCCAAGAGACCCAGTACTTC. It encodes CASSLWGGSQETQYF. Full variable domain (missing parts from reference TRBV28 and TRBJ2-5): DVKVTQSSRYLVKRTGEKVFLECVQDMDHENMFWYRQDPGLGLRLIYFSYDVKMKEKGDIPEGYSVSREKKERFSLILESASTNQTSMYLCASSLWGGSQETQYFGPGTRLLVL.

V and J are TRBV4-1 and TRBJ2-4; D is perhaps TRBD2 (5 bases). Trimming stripped 0 bases from V and 6 bases from J, with 12 bases between. This CDR3 comprises 15 residues. Germline-derived CDR1 and CDR2 are MGHRA and YSYEKL. This CDR3 is CASSQDRGPGNIQYF. The CDR3 DNA reads as TGCGCCAGCAGCCAAGATAGAGGGCCTGGAAACATTCAGTACTTC.

The chain has TRBV28 and TRBJ1-1, with TRBD1 identical over 7 bases. CDR3 size: 15 residues. V shed 6 bases and J 3 bases; nucleotides not matched to a gene: 10. CDR1 is MDHEN, CDR2 SYDVKM, per germline. CDR3 in amino acids: CASRTTGTAHTEAFF. CDR3 coding DNA: TGTGCCAGCAGGACCACCGGGACAGCTCACACTGAAGCTTTCTTT. The full variable domain, rest sourced from reference TRBV28 and TRBJ1-1, is DVKVTQSSRYLVKRTGEKVFLECVQDMDHENMFWYRQDPGLGLRLIYFSYDVKMKEKGDIPEGYSVSREKKERFSLILESASTNQTSMYLCASRTTGTAHTEAFFGQGTRLTVV.

In this sample, this clone turned up once. The rearrangement links TRBV28 to TRBJ1-5, with D hard to call. CDR3 length equals 13 residues. The V and J ends lost 7 bases and 7 bases respectively, with 14 bases between them. In germline, CDR1 is MDHEN, CDR2 SYDVKM. The CDR3: CASKLAGGQPQHF. The CDR3 nucleotides are TGTGCCAGCAAATTGGCGGGAGGACAGCCCCAGCATTTT.

DNA for the CDR3: TGTGCCAGCAGCGAAGCCGGGCGTGCTCTCTACGAGCAGTACTTC. Its protein product is CASSEAGRALYEQYF. This sequence joins TRBV7-9 and TRBJ2-7; D is uncertain. CDR1 SEHNR and CDR2 FQNEAQ come from the germline V gene (reference sequence). The CDR3 sequence is 15 residues long. Trimming took 5 bases from V and 3 from J, leaving 17 bases between them. Filled out from reference TRBV7-9 and TRBJ2-7, the complete variable domain reads DTGVSQNPRHKITKRGQNVTFRCDPISEHNRLYWYRQTLGQGPEFLTYFQNEAQLEKSRLLSDRFSAERPKGSFSTLEIQRTEQGDSAMYLCASSEAGRALYEQYFGPGTRLTVT.

The gene calls are TRBV11-1 and TRBJ1-4; possibly TRBD1 for D (6 bases). The V end was cut by 5 bases, the J end by 2 bases, with 15 bases between. Germline V lookup: CDR1 SGHAT, CDR2 FQDESV (reference sequence). The CDR3 totals 16 residues. CDR3 coding DNA: TGTGCCAGCAGCCTATCGAGGGGGAGGACTAATGAAAAACTGTTTTTT. It yields the protein CASSLSRGRTNEKLFF.

The chain links TRBV6-5 to TRBJ1-6; 7 nucleotides agree with TRBD1. Trimming cost V 2 bases and J 6 bases; bases outside gene matches: 7. The CDR3 runs 16 residues. CDR1 is MNHEY, CDR2 SVGAGI, per germline. The CDR3 is CASSYARQGPNSPLHF. CDR3 in DNA: TGTGCCAGCAGTTACGCTCGACAGGGTCCTAATTCACCCCTCCACTTT.

The CDR3 spells CASSSRTLGLVEEQYF. CDR3 sequence (DNA): TGTGCCAGCAGTTCCAGAACATTAGGACTAGTAGAGGAGCAGTACTTC. This sequence joins TRBV28 and TRBJ2-7; 7 nucleotides match TRBD2. Germline-derived CDR1 and CDR2 are MDHEN and SYDVKM. The CDR3 runs to 16 residues. V lost 4 bases, J lost 7 bases, and 16 bases stayed unmatched.

The chain couples TRBV7-2 to TRBJ2-7; TRBD1 is a possible D gene (6 bases). CDR1 and CDR2 (germline): SGHTA, FQGNSA. The CDR3 is made up of 14 amino acids. The V and J ends lost 1 base and 4 bases respectively, with 11 bases between them. The CDR3: CASSLGVRGYEQYF. The CDR3 DNA follows: TGTGCCAGCAGCTTAGGGGTCAGGGGATACGAGCAGTACTTC.

The rearrangement links TRBV5-5 to TRBJ2-7, with 8 bases identical to TRBD1. The V segment lost 3 bases and the J segment 9 bases; nucleotides outside the gene matches: 11. The CDR3 is 14 residues long. Per the germline V gene, CDR1 is SGHKS and CDR2 is YYEKEE (reference sequence). The CDR3 is CASSSEGQGVLQYF. DNA for the CDR3: TGTGCCAGCAGCTCCGAAGGACAGGGAGTGTTGCAGTACTTC.

The chain combines TRBV5-1 with TRBJ2-5; 8 bases align to TRBD2. Germline CDR1 and CDR2: SGHRS and YFSETQ. Trimming removed 4 bases from V and 5 bases from J; junction bases left unmatched: 10. CDR3 size: 15 residues. The CDR3 nucleotides are TGCGCCAGCAGCCGGCGGGGGGAAAATGTTGAGACCCAGTACTTC. Its translation: CASSRRGENVETQYF.

The V gene is TRBV27, the J gene TRBJ1-6; the D is unclear. Germline V lookup: CDR1 MNHEY, CDR2 SMNVEV (reference sequence). This CDR3 contains 14 residues. V lost 3 bases and J lost 7, with 10 bases in between. The CDR3 is CASSFGQENSPLHF. CDR3 DNA sequence: TGTGCCAGCAGTTTCGGGCAGGAAAATTCACCCCTCCACTTT.

The V gene is TRBV18, the J gene TRBJ2-3; no clear D gene. Germline CDR1 is KGHSH and CDR2 is LQKENI. V was trimmed by 0 bases and J by 9 bases, leaving 7 bases between them. This CDR3 comprises 12 residues. The CDR3 is CASSPPAKTQYF. Written as DNA, the CDR3 is TGTGCCAGCTCACCACCCGCAAAGACGCAGTATTTT.

This clone was picked up one time. The chain recombines TRBV9 with TRBJ2-2; 8 bases line up with TRBD2. CDR1 SGDLS and CDR2 YYNGEE come from the germline V gene. This CDR3 spans 17 amino acids. V lost 0 bases and J lost 4; bases outside the gene matches: 8. The CDR3 nucleotides read TGTGCCAGCAGCGTAGAGGGAACTAGCGGATCCACCGGGGAGCTGTTTTTT. Translating it yields CASSVEGTSGSTGELFF.

The chain uses TRBV9 and TRBJ2-6; the match to TRBD1 covers 9 bases. The CDR3 has 20 amino acids. With 2 bases clipped from V and 0 bases from J, the junction kept 12 bases outside the gene matches. From germline, CDR1 is SGDLS and CDR2 YYNGEE. CDR3 in amino acids: CASSVNSGTGNFSGANVLTF. The DNA of the CDR3 is TGTGCCAGCAGCGTTAATTCAGGGACAGGGAACTTCTCTGGGGCCAACGTCCTGACTTTC. The complete variable domain, with remaining parts taken from reference TRBV9 and TRBJ2-6, reads DSGVTQTPKHLITATGQRVTLRCSPRSGDLSVYWYQQSLDQGLQFLIQYYNGEERAKGNILERFSAQQFPDLHSELNLSSLELGDSALYFCASSVNSGTGNFSGANVLTFGAGSRLTVL.